The T cell receptor (beta chain) described here comes from a study of identical twins. Whole-study results and caveats: Invariant cells of the MAIT and iNKT types might have partly distorted the zero-insertion analyses.

To note about this clonotype: Antigen: not known.

The CDR3 is made up of 14 amino acids. J gave up 9 bases and V 4 bases, and 2 bases lay outside the gene matches. The germline gives CDR1 LGHDT, CDR2 YNNKEL (reference sequence). Addition of a universal primer site occurred through template switching, and cDNA carried unique molecular identifiers. TCRdb called the 5' RACE reads again in MiXCR, with one record for every CDR3 protein. This sample has about 690,000 distinct CDR3 sequences, with approximately 6.1% found just once. The sequence came from a young man in good health. What was sequenced was naive T cells sorted from blood. The chain carries TRBV3-1 and TRBJ2-3; TRBD2 matches at 15 bases. CDR3 coding DNA: TGTGCCAGCAGCCCGGGACTAGCGGGAGGCACGCAGTATTTT. This codes for CASSPGLAGGTQYF.